Listed below are T cell receptor beta chains from one sample, sequenced in a study of metastatic and nonmetastatic thyroid tumors. TCRdb ran MiXCR on the PCR reads. This sample has some 15,000 clones, with under 15% found just once. The source material was tumor tissue. All receptors derive from a female donor with papillary thyroid cancer or a benign thyroid nodule (not recorded which). Some clones in this sample may be carry-over from other donors' samples. CDR3s include the opening cysteine and the closing phenylalanine or tryptophan. The D gene is left open where the match is weak. Clone size, where shown, is once, few, many, or a class for clones that have expanded.

j_gene	v_gene	abundance	d_gene	CDR3nt	CDR3aa
TRBJ2-3	TRBV3-1	-	-	TGTGCCAGCAGCCACCCAGGGCCAGATACGCAGTATTTT	CASSHPGPDTQYF
TRBJ2-1	TRBV7-8	many	-	TGTGCCAGCAGCTTGCGGCTAGGAAGAGAAAACAATGAGCAGTTCTTC	CASSLRLGRENNEQFF
TRBJ1-3	TRBV4-1	large	TRBD1	TGCGCCAGCAGCCAGGAGGACAGGGCCGGAAACACCATATATTTT	CASSQEDRAGNTIYF
TRBJ2-7	TRBV6-1	-	TRBD1	TGTGCCAGCAGGGCCAGGGGGTTTTACGAGCAGTACTTC	CASRARGFYEQYF
TRBJ1-6	TRBV7-9	many	-	TGTGCCAGCAGCTTAGCGGCCAGGGGTTCACCCCTCCACTTT	CASSLAARGSPLHF
TRBJ2-5	TRBV2	many	-	TGTGCCGGAACAGGGTTGGAGACCCAGTACTTC	CAGTGLETQYF
TRBJ1-2	TRBV2	-	-	TGTGCCAGCAGTGAAGGGATAGGGAACTATGGCTACACCTTC	CASSEGIGNYGYTF
TRBJ1-1	TRBV18	many	-	TGTGCCAGCTCACCAAACTCAGCTCTTGAAGCTTTCTTT	CASSPNSALEAFF
TRBJ1-2	TRBV11-1	many	-	TGTGCCAGCAGCCCAAGTCCAGATGGCTACACCTTC	CASSPSPDGYTF
TRBJ2-4	TRBV12-3/TRBV12-4	many	-	TGTGCCAGCGGTAAAGGGGGGAAAAACATTCAGTACTTC	CASGKGGKNIQYF
TRBJ2-3	TRBV7-9	many	-	TGTGCCAGTCTTCGGACACCCCGGACCATAGATACGCAGTATTTT	CASLRTPRTIDTQYF
TRBJ2-7	TRBV12-3/TRBV12-4	few	-	TGTGCCAGCAGGCTCAACCGCGGTAGCTCCTACGAGCAGTACTTC	CASRLNRGSSYEQYF
TRBJ1-6	TRBV9	many	-	TGTGCCAGCAGCGTAGAGGAGGGATTTTTACTTTCACCCCTCCACTTT	CASSVEEGFLLSPLHF
TRBJ2-1	TRBV18	many	-	TGTGCCAGCTCAGACGAAGAGGAGAATGAGCAGTTCTTC	CASSDEEENEQFF
TRBJ1-6	TRBV5-1	many	TRBD1	TGCGCCAGCAGCTTGGGACAGGGAATGAATAATTCACCCCTCCACTTT	CASSLGQGMNNSPLHF
TRBJ1-1	TRBV19	many	-	TGTGCCAGTAGTATAGATAGGGGGAACACTGAAGCTTTCTTT	CASSIDRGNTEAFF
TRBJ1-5	TRBV6-1	few	TRBD1	TGTGCCAGCACCCGGACAGGGAATGATCAGCCCCAGCATTTT	CASTRTGNDQPQHF
TRBJ1-2	TRBV6-5	medium-sized	-	TGTGCCAGCAGTTACTCCTTGGACACCCCCAGGGGCTACACCTTC	CASSYSLDTPRGYTF
TRBJ2-3	TRBV5-6	many	TRBD2	TGTGCCAGCAGTCTCCGAGGGACTAGCGGAATAAAGCAGTATTTT	CASSLRGTSGIKQYF
TRBJ2-1	TRBV18	many	-	TGTGCCAGCTCACCCGGCAGCGACTCCTACAATGAGCAGTTCTTC	CASSPGSDSYNEQFF
TRBJ2-7	TRBV15	many	TRBD1	TGTGCCACCAGCAGAGGGGACAGGGCCTACGAGCAGTACTTC	CATSRGDRAYEQYF
TRBJ2-5	TRBV7-2	many	TRBD1	TGTGCCAGCAGCTTAAGCAGGGGGCAAGAGACCCAGTACTTC	CASSLSRGQETQYF
TRBJ1-3	TRBV7-9	many	-	TGTGCCAGCAGCTCCCAAGACGGTTACACCATATATTTT	CASSSQDGYTIYF
TRBJ2-7	TRBV20-1	-	-	TGCAGTGCAACCCGGGACGGTTACTCCTACGAGCAGTACTTC	CSATRDGYSYEQYF
TRBJ2-7	TRBV27	few	TRBD1	TGTGCCAGCAGTCCAGCCGGGACAGGGCACGAGCAGTACTTC	CASSPAGTGHEQYF
TRBJ1-2	TRBV29-1	many	-	TGCAGCGTTGACAGGGGTCCGGGGTATGGCTACACCTTC	CSVDRGPGYGYTF
TRBJ2-3	TRBV12-3/TRBV12-4	many	-	TGTGCCAGCAGTCATGATACGCAGTATTTT	CASSHDTQYF
TRBJ1-5	TRBV6-1	few	TRBD1	TGTGCCAGCAGTGGCGACAGGGGACGAAATCAGCCCCAGCATTTT	CASSGDRGRNQPQHF
TRBJ2-7	TRBV4-3	-	-	TGCGCCAGCAGCCACCTGCTCGGACGGGACAAATCCTACGAGCAGTACTTC	CASSHLLGRDKSYEQYF
TRBJ1-5	TRBV2	many	-	TGTGCCAGCAGTGAGACTACCGTCGAGGGGCCCCAGCATTTT	CASSETTVEGPQHF
TRBJ2-5	TRBV13	many	-	TGTGCCAGCAGCTTGGTAGAGACCCAGTACTTC	CASSLVETQYF
TRBJ1-4	TRBV2	many	-	TGTGCCAGCAGTGCGGGGCGATACAATGAAAAACTGTTTTTT	CASSAGRYNEKLFF
TRBJ2-2	TRBV24-1	many	-	TGTGCCACCAGTGATTTGACTTGGGGGACCGGGGAGCTGTTTTTT	CATSDLTWGTGELFF
TRBJ1-1	TRBV5-6	few	-	TGTGCCAGCAGCTTGGGAAGAAACACTGAAGCTTTCTTT	CASSLGRNTEAFF
TRBJ2-3	TRBV6-6	many	TRBD2	TGTGCCAGCAGCAAGATTAGCGGGCGTCTCCCTAGCACAGATACGCAGTATTTT	CASSKISGRLPSTDTQYF
TRBJ1-2	TRBV13	many	-	TGTGCCAGCAGCTTAGGCCGGCAACTAAACTATGGCTACACCTTC	CASSLGRQLNYGYTF
TRBJ2-5	TRBV20-1	many	-	TGCAGTGCCCCCGGCGGCCGACGAGAGACCCAGTACTTC	CSAPGGRRETQYF
TRBJ2-2	TRBV29-1	many	-	TGCAGCGGGCGTGGGGCCGGGACCGGGGAGCTGTTTTTT	CSGRGAGTGELFF
TRBJ1-1	TRBV7-2	few	TRBD1	TGTGCCAGCAGAACACTGACAGGGGAAACTGAAGCTTTCTTT	CASRTLTGETEAFF
TRBJ2-1	TRBV5-4	many	TRBD2	TGTGCCAGCAGCTTCCCGAGCGGGAGTCACAATGAGCAGTTCTTC	CASSFPSGSHNEQFF
TRBJ1-2	TRBV11-2	medium-sized	TRBD1	TGTGCCAGCAGCCCTCGGACAGGGCGCAACTATGGCTACACCTTC	CASSPRTGRNYGYTF
TRBJ2-1	TRBV20-1	many	TRBD2	TGCAGTGCTAGGGGACTAGCGGGGGGGCTCTACAATGAGCAGTTCTTC	CSARGLAGGLYNEQFF
TRBJ2-3	TRBV7-8	many	TRBD2	TGTGCCAGCAGTTACGGCGGGGGACCTAGCACAGATACGCAGTATTTT	CASSYGGGPSTDTQYF
TRBJ2-3	TRBV11-2	few	TRBD2	TGTGCCAGCAGACCAGGACTAGCGGGAGTCGTTTTCACAGATACGCAGTATTTT	CASRPGLAGVVFTDTQYF
TRBJ2-7	TRBV4-2	many	TRBD2	TGTGCCAGCAGCCAAGTGACTAGCGGGAGCGTGGGCGCCTACGAGCAGTACTTC	CASSQVTSGSVGAYEQYF
TRBJ2-3	TRBV7-2	many	-	TGTGCCAGCAGCTTATCCATCACAGATACGCAGTATTTT	CASSLSITDTQYF
TRBJ2-1	TRBV5-1	many	-	TGCGCCAGCAGCTTGGCTCCGGGGGCAGTCGGTGAGCAGTTCTTC	CASSLAPGAVGEQFF
TRBJ2-2	TRBV7-9	many	-	TGTGCCAGCAGCTTAGAAGGTCCAGACACCGGGGAGCTGTTTTTT	CASSLEGPDTGELFF
TRBJ1-6	TRBV15	medium-sized	TRBD1	TGTGCCACCAGAAAGGACAGGGGAGGGAATTCACCCCTCCACTTT	CATRKDRGGNSPLHF
TRBJ2-7	TRBV20-1	-	TRBD1	TGCAGTGCTCACGACCACGCCGGGACAGGGTTTGGCGAGCAGTACTTC	CSAHDHAGTGFGEQYF
TRBJ2-3	TRBV27	many	-	TGTGCCAGCAGTAACACAGATACGCAGTATTTT	CASSNTDTQYF
TRBJ2-7	TRBV5-1	-	TRBD1	TGCGCCAGCAGCGGCGGGACAGGGAGCTCCTACGAGCAGTACTTC	CASSGGTGSSYEQYF
TRBJ1-1	TRBV5-1	many	-	TGCGCCAGCAGATCCAACAGTAACACTGAAGCTTTCTTT	CASRSNSNTEAFF
TRBJ1-2	TRBV6-1	many	-	TGTGCCAGCATTCTGACAGCGGACTATGGCTACACCTTC	CASILTADYGYTF
TRBJ2-7	TRBV7-8	many	TRBD2	TGTGCCAGCAGTCCTCGGGGGGGGCATTACGAGCAGTACTTC	CASSPRGGHYEQYF
TRBJ2-1	TRBV5-8	many	-	TGTGCCAGCAGCTTGGCGGGTAGGAACTCCTACAATGAGCAGTTCTTC	CASSLAGRNSYNEQFF
TRBJ2-5	TRBV6-2/TRBV6-3	many	-	TGTGCCAGCACGCGGACACGAAAAGAGACCCAGTACTTC	CASTRTRKETQYF
TRBJ2-3	TRBV3-1	many	TRBD1	TGTGCCAGCAGCCAAGGGGAGGGACAGGGGGCGGATACGCAGTATTTT	CASSQGEGQGADTQYF
TRBJ2-1	TRBV5-1	many	TRBD2	TGCGCCAGCCACTTCACTAGCGGGAGGGCCAGTGAGCAGTTCTTC	CASHFTSGRASEQFF
TRBJ1-1	TRBV6-1	once	TRBD1	TGTGCCAGCAGCCTCCCGGGACAGGTCTCTACTGAAGCTTTCTTT	CASSLPGQVSTEAFF